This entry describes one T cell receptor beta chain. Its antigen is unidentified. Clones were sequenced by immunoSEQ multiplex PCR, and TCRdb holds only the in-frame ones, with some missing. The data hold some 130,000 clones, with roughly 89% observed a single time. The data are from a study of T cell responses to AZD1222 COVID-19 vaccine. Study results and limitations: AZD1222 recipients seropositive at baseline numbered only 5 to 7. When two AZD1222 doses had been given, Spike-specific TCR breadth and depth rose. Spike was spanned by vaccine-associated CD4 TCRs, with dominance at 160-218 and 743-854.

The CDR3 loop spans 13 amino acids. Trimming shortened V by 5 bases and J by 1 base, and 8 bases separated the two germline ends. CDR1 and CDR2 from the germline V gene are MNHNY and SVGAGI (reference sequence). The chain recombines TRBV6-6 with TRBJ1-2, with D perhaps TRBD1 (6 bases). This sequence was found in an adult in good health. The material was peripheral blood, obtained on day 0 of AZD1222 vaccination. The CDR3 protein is CASSPQGNYGYTF. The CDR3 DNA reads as TGTGCCAGCAGTCCACAGGGTAACTATGGCTACACCTTC.